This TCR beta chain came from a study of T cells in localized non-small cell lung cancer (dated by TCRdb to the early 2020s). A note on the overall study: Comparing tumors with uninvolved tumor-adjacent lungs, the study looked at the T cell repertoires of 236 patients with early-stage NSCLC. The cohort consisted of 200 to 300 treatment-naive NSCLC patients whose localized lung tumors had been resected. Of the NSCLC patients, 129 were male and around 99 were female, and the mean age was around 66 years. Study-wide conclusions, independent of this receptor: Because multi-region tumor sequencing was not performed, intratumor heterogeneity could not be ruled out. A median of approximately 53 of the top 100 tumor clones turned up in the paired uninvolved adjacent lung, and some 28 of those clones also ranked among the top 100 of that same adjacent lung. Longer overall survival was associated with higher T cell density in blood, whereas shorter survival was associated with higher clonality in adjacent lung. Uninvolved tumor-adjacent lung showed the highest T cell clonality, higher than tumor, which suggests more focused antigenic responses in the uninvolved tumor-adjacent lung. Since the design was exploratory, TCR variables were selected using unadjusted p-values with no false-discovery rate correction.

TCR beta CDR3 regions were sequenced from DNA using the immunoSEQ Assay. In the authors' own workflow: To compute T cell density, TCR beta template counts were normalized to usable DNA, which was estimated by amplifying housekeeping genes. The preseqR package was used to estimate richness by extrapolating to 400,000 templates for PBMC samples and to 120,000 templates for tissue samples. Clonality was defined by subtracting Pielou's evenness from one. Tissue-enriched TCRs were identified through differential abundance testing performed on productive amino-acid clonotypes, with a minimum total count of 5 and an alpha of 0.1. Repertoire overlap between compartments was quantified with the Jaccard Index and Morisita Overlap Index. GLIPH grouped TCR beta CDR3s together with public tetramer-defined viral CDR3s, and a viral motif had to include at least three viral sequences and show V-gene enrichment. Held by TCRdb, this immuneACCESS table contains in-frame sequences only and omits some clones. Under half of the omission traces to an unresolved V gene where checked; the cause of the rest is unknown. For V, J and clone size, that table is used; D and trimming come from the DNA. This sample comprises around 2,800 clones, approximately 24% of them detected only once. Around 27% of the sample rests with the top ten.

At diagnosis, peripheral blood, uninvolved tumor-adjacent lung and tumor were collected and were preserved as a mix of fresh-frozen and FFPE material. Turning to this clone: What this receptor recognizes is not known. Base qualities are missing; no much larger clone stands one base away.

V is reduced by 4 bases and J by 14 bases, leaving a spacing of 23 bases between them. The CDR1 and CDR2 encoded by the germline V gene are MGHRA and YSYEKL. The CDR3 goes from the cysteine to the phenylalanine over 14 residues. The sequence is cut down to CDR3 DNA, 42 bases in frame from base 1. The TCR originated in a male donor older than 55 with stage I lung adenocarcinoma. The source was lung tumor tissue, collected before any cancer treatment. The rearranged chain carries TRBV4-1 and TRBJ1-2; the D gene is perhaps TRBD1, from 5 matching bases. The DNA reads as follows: TGCGCCAGCAGCCCATCCTCGGACGGGACCCCTGGGACCTTC. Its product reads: CASSPSSDGTPGTF.